This TCR beta chain originates from a study of breast tumors, draining lymph nodes, adjacent tissues. Samples came from axillary lymph nodes draining the breast cancer. The length of the CDR3 is 14 residues. CDR1 SQVTM and CDR2 ANQGSEA come from the germline V gene. The junction had 9 bases not matched to a gene; V was cut back by 7 bases and J by 4 bases. This clonotype occurred many times. The target antigen is unknown. MiXCR, applied by TCRdb to the multiplex PCR reads, yields one record per CDR3 protein. The sample holds roughly 120,000 distinct CDR3 sequences, roughly 21% seen once. Notes on the study in general: The lymph node origin of tumor T cells was framed as consistent with a hypothesis, not demonstrated. Compared with lymph nodes, tumors were less diverse; compared with nontumor tissue, more.

The chain uses TRBV29-1 and TRBJ2-3, with TRBD1 matching over 9 bases. The origin of this receptor is a female donor with breast cancer. Some clones in this sample may be carry-over from other donors' samples. Sequences were obtained from axillary lymph node tissue. CDR3 sequence (DNA): TGCAGCGCCGCCGGGACAGGGTCGTCAGATACGCAGTATTTT. Translation gives CSAAGTGSSDTQYF.